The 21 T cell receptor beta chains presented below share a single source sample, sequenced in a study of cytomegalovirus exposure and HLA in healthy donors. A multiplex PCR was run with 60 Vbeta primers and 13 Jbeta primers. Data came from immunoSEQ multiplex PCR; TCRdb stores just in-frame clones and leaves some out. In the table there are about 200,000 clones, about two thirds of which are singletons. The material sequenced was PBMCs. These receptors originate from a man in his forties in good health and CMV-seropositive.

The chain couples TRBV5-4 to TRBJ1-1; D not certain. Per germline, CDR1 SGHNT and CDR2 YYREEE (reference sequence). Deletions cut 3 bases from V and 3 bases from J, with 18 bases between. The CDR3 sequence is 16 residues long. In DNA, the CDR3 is TGTGCCAGCAGCTCCCTAGGACTCGCATCGGACACTGAAGCTTTCTTT. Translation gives CASSSLGLASDTEAFF.

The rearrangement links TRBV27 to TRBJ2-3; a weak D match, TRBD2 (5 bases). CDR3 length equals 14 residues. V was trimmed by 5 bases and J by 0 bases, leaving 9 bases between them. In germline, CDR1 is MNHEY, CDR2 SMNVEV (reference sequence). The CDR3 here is CASSRTRSTDTQYF. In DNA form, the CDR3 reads TGTGCCAGCAGTCGGACTCGAAGCACAGATACGCAGTATTTT.

CDR3 amino acids: CASSPTGSGEKLFF. CDR3 coding DNA: TGTGCCAGCTCACCAACAGGGTCAGGGGAAAAACTGTTTTTT. The rearrangement joins TRBV18 to TRBJ1-4, with D perhaps matching TRBD1 (6 bases). Germline CDR1 is KGHSH and CDR2 is LQKENI. Trimming pared 2 bases from V and 8 bases from J, leaving 12 bases between. The CDR3 has 14 residues. Variable domain in full (rest from reference TRBV18 and TRBJ1-4): NAGVMQNPRHLVRRRGQEARLRCSPMKGHSHVYWYRQLPEEGLKFMVYLQKENIIDESGMPKERFSAEFPKEGPSILRIQQVVRGDSAAYFCASSPTGSGEKLFFGSGTQLSVL.

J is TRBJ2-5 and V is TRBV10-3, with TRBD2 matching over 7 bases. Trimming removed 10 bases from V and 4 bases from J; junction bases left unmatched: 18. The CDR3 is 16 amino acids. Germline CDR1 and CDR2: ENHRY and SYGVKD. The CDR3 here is CATRSGGSSSRETQYF. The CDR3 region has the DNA TGTGCCACCCGGTCGGGGGGATCGAGTTCTAGAGAGACCCAGTACTTC.

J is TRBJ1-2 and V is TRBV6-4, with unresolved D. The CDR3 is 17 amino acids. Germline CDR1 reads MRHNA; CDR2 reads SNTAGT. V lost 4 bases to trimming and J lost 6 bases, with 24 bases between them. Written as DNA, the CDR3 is TGTGCCAGCAGTGGAGTGGGCAGCGGAACACCTTTCGATGGCTACACCTTC. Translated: CASSGVGSGTPFDGYTF.

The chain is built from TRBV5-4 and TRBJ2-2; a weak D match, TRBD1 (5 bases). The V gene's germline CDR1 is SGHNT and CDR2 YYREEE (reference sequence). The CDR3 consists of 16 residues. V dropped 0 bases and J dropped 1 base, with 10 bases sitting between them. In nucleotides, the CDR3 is TGTGCCAGCAGCTTGGTAACAGGACAGAACACCGGGGAGCTGTTTTTT. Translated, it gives CASSLVTGQNTGELFF.

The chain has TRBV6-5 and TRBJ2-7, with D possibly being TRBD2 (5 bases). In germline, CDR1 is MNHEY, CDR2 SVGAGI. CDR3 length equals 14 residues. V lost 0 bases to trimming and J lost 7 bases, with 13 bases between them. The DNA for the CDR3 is TGTGCCAGCAGTTACTCGATGGGAGAGCGGGAGCAGTACTTC. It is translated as CASSYSMGEREQYF.

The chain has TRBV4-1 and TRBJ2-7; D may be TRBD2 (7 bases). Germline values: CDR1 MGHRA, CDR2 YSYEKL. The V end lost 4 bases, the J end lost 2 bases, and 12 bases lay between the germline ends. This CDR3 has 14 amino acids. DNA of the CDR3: TGCGCCAGCAGCCGGGGGGGGCTCCCCTACGAGCAGTACTTC. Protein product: CASSRGGLPYEQYF.

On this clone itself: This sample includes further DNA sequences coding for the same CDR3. This CDR3 is CASSETGGTEAFF. The CDR3 DNA follows: TGTGCCAGCAGTGAAACAGGGGGCACTGAAGCTTTCTTT. The chain uses TRBV25-1 and TRBJ1-1; 8 bases line up with TRBD1. The length of the CDR3 is 13 residues. CDR1 is MGHDK, CDR2 SYGVNS, per germline. The junction had 0 bases not matched to a gene; V was cut back by 2 bases and J by 4 bases.

The CDR3, as DNA: TGTGCTAGTGGTTACAACAGGGGTCGGGACACTGAAGCTTTCTTT. It encodes CASGYNRGRDTEAFF. The V call is TRBV12-5, the J call TRBJ1-1; TRBD1 matches at 7 bases. V trimming: 4 bases; J trimming: 3 bases; junction bases outside the gene matches: 8. Per the germline V gene, CDR1 is LGHNT and CDR2 is FRNRAP. The CDR3 loop spans 15 amino acids.

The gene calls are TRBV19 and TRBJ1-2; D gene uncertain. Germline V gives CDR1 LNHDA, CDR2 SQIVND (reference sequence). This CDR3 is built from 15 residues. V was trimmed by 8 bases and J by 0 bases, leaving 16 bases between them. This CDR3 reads CASGGIREANYGYTF. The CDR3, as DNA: TGTGCCAGTGGAGGTATAAGGGAAGCTAACTATGGCTACACCTTC.

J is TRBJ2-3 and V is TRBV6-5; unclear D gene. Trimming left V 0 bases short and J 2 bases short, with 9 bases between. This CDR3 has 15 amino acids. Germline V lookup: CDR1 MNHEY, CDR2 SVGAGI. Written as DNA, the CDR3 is TGTGCCAGCAGTTACTCTTGGCAAGTCACAGATACGCAGTATTTT. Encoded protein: CASSYSWQVTDTQYF.

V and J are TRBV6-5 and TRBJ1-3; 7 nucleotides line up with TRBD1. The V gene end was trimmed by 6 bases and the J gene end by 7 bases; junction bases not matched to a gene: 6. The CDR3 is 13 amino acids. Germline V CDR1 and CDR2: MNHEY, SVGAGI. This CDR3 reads CASRGDRWNTIYF. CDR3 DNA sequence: TGTGCCAGCAGAGGGGACAGATGGAACACCATATATTTT.

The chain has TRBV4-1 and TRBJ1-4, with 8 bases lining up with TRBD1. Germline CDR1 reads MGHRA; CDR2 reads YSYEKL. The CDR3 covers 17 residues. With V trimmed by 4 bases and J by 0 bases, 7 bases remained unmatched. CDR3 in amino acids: CASSPVGTGATNEKLFF. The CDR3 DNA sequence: TGCGCCAGCAGCCCTGTGGGGACAGGAGCAACTAATGAAAAACTGTTTTTT.

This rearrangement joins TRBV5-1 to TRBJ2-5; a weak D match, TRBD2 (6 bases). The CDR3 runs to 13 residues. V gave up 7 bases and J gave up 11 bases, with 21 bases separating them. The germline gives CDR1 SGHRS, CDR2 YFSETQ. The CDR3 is CASGTDRGGEQYF. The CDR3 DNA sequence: TGCGCCAGCGGAACCGACCGGGGCGGGGAGCAGTACTTC.

The CDR3 is CASSLLFSGSYEQYF. For the CDR3, the DNA is TGCGCCAGCAGCCTCTTATTCAGCGGCTCCTACGAGCAGTACTTC. The J gene is TRBJ2-7, the V gene TRBV4-3; a possible D gene is TRBD2 (5 bases). V was shortened by 4 bases and J by 0 bases, with 13 bases between the two germline ends. The CDR3 has 15 amino acids. Germline V CDR1 and CDR2: LGHNA, YSLEER.

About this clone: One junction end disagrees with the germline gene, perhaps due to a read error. CDR3 bases: TGTACCAGCAGCTTAACGTACGGGTCGGGAGGCTACACCTTC. This codes for CTSSLTYGSGGYTF. The chain links TRBV7-3 to TRBJ1-2; D ambiguous. The CDR3 is made up of 14 amino acids. Germline CDR1 reads SGHTA; CDR2 reads FQGTGA. The full variable domain, its missing parts supplied by reference TRBV7-3 and TRBJ1-2, is GAGVSQTPSNKVTEKGKYVELRCDPISGHTALYWYRQSLGQGPEFLIYFQGTGAADDSGLPNDRFFAVRPEGSVSTLKIQRTERGDSAVYLCTSSLTYGSGGYTFGSGTRLTVV.

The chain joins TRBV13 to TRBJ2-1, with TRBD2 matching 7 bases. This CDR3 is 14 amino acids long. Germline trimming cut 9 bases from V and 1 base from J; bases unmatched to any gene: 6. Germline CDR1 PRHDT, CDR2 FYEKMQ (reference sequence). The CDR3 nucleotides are TGTGCCAGTCGAGCGGGGTATTCCTACAATGAGCAGTTCTTC. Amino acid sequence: CASRAGYSYNEQFF.

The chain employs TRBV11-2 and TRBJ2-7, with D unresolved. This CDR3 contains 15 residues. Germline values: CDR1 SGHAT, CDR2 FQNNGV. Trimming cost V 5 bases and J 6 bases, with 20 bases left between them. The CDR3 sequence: CASSPLTGKLGEQYF. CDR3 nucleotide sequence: TGTGCCAGCAGCCCCCTTACGGGTAAGCTTGGCGAGCAGTACTTC.

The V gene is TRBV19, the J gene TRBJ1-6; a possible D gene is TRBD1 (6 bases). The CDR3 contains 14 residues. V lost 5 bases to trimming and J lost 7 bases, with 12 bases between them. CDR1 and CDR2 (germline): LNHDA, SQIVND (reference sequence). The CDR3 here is CASSVATGNSPLHF. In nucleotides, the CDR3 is TGTGCCAGTAGTGTCGCGACAGGAAATTCACCCCTCCACTTT.

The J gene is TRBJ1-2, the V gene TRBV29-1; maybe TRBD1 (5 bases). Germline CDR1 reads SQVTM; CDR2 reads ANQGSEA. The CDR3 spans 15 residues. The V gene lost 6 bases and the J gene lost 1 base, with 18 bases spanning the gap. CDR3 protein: CSVGGTVGVNYGYTF. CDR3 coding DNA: TGCAGCGTGGGAGGCACGGTGGGGGTTAACTATGGCTACACCTTC.